The sequence of this TCR beta chain was determined in a study of blood T cells in healthy people across ages. This clonotype was counted only a few times. A second 7 to 11 cycle PCR used barcoded and J-beta primers. Via MiXCR, TCRdb re-called the 5' RACE reads, giving one row per CDR3 protein. Of fewer than 1,000,000 distinct CDR3 sequences detected, about 42% appear once; the ten largest clones hold over 15%. Source material: blood. This TCR came from a man older than 75 in good health.

The CDR3 region has the DNA TGCGCCAGCTGTTTGGGAGGCCCGTACAATGAGCAGTTCTTC. Translated, it gives CASCLGGPYNEQFF. V gene TRBV10-2 combines with J gene TRBJ2-1, with D maybe TRBD2 (6 bases). V lost 8 bases, J lost 4 bases, and 15 bases lay in between. CDR3 length: 14 amino acids. Germline V gene sequence: CDR1 WSHSY, CDR2 SAAADI.